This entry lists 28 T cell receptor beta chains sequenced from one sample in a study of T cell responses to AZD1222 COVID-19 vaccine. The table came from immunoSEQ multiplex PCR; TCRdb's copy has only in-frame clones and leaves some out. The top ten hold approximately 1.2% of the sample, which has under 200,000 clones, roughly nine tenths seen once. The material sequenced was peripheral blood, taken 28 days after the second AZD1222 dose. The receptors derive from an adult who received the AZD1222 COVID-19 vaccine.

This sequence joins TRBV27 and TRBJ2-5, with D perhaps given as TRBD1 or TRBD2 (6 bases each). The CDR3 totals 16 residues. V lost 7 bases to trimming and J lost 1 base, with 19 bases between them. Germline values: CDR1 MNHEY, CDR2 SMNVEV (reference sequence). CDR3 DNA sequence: TGTGCCAGCACCCTCCCTCTAGGGGGGCTCCAAGAGACCCAGTACTTC. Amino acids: CASTLPLGGLQETQYF.

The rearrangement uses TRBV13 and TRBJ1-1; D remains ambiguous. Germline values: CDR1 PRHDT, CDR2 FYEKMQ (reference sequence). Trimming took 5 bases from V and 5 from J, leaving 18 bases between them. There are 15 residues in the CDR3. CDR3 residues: CASSPSGEGRTEAFF. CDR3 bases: TGTGCCAGCAGCCCAAGTGGAGAGGGAAGGACTGAAGCTTTCTTT.

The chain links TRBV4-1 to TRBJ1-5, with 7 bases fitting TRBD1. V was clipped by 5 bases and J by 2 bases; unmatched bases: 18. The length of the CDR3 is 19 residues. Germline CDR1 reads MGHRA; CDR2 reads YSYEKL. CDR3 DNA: TGCGCCAGCAGCTCTTTACCGGGACAGTTAATGCTTGGCAATCAGCCCCAGCATTTT. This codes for CASSSLPGQLMLGNQPQHF.

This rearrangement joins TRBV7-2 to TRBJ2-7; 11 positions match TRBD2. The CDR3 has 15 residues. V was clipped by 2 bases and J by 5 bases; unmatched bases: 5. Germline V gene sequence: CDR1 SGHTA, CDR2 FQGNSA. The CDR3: CASSLRLAGRDEQYF. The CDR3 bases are TGTGCCAGCAGCTTACGACTAGCGGGGCGCGACGAGCAGTACTTC.

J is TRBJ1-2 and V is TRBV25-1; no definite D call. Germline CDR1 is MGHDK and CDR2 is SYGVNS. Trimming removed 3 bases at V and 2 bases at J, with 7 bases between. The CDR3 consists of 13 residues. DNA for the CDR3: TGTGCCAGCAGTGAGGGTGACAACTATGGCTACACCTTC. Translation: CASSEGDNYGYTF.

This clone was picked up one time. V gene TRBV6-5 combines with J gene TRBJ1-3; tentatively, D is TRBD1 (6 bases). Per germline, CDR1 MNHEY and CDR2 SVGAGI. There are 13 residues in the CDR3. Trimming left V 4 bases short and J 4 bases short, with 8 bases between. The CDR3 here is CASSWGPGNTIYF. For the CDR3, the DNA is TGTGCCAGCAGTTGGGGGCCGGGAAACACCATATATTTT.

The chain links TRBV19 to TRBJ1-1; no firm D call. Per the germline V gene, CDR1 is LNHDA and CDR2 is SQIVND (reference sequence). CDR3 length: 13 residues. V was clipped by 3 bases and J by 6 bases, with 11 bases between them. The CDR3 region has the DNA TGTGCCAGTAGTATTTCACTGGGTTCTGAAGCTTTCTTT. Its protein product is CASSISLGSEAFF. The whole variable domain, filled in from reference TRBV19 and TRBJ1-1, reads DGGITQSPKYLFRKEGQNVTLSCEQNLNHDAMYWYRQDPGQGLRLIYYSQIVNDFQKGDIAEGYSVSREKKESFPLTVTSAQKNPTAFYLCASSISLGSEAFFGQGTRLTVV.

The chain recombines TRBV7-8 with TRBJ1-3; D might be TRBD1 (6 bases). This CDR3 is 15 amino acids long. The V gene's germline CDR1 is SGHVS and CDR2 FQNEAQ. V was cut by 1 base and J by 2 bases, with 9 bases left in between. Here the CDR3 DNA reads TGTGCCAGCAGCTTAGGTGCAGGGGCTGGAAACACCATATATTTT. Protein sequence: CASSLGAGAGNTIYF.

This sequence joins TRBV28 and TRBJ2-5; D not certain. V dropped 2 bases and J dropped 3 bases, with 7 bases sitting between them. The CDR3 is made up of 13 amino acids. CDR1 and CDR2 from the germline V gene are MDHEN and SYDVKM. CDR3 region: CASSLGDKETQYF. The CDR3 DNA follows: TGTGCCAGCAGTTTAGGAGATAAAGAGACCCAGTACTTC.

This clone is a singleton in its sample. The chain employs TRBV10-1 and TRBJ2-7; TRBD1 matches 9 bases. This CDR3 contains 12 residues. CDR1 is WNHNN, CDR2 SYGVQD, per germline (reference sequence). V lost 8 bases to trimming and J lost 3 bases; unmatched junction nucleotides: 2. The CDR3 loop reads CASRDRDYEQYF. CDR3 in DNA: TGCGCCAGCCGGGACAGGGACTACGAGCAGTACTTC.

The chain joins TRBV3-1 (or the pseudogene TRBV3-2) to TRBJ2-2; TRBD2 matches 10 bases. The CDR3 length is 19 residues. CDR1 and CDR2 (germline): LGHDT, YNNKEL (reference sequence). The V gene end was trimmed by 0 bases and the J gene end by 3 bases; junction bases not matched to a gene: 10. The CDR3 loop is CASSQDWASGSIDTGELFF. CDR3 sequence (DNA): TGTGCCAGCAGCCAAGATTGGGCTAGCGGGAGTATCGACACCGGGGAGCTGTTTTTT.

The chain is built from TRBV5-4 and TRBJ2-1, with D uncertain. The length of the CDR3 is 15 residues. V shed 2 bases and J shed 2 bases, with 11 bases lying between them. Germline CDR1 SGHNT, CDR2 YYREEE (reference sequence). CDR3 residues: CASSFGEAAYNEQFF. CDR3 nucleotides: TGTGCCAGCAGCTTTGGAGAGGCAGCCTACAATGAGCAGTTCTTC. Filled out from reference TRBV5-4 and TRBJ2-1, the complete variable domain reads ETGVTQSPTHLIKTRGQQVTLRCSSQSGHNTVSWYQQALGQGPQFIFQYYREEENGRGNFPPRFSGLQFPNYSSELNVNALELDDSALYLCASSFGEAAYNEQFFGPGTRLTVL.

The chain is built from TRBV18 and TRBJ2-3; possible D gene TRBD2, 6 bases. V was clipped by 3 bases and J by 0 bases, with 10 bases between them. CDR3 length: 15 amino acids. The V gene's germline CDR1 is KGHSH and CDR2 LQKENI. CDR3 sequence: CASSPRDGSTDTQYF. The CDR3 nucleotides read TGTGCCAGCTCACCGCGGGACGGTAGCACAGATACGCAGTATTTT.

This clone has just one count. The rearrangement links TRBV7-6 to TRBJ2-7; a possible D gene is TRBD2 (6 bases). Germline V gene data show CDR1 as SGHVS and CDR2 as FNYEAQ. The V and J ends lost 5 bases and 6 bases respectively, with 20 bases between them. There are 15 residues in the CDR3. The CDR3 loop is CASSPGSEGLIEQYF. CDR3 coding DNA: TGTGCCAGCAGCCCCGGGAGTGAGGGGCTTATCGAGCAGTACTTC.

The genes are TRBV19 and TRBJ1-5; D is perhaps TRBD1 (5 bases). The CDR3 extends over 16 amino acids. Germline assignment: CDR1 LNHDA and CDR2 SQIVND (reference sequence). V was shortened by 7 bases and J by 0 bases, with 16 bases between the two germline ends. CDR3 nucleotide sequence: TGTGCCAGTACCCCTGTGGGGCAGTATAGCAATCAGCCCCAGCATTTT. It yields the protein CASTPVGQYSNQPQHF.

CDR3 amino acids: CSVRVNRGDTEAFF. The CDR3 DNA reads TGCAGCGTTAGGGTCAATAGGGGGGACACTGAAGCTTTCTTT. This chain links TRBV29-1 with TRBJ1-1; possibly TRBD1 for D (6 bases). The V gene's germline CDR1 is SQVTM and CDR2 ANQGSEA. The CDR3 has 14 residues. V gave up 5 bases and J gave up 3 bases, with 16 bases separating them.

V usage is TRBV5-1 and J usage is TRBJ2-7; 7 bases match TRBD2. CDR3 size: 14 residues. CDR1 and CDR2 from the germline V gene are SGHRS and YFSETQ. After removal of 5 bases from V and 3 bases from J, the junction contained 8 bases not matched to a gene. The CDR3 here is CASSSGTTSYEQYF. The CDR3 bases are TGCGCCAGCAGTTCCGGGACTACAAGCTACGAGCAGTACTTC. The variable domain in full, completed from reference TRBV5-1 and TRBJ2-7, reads KAGVTQTPRYLIKTRGQQVTLSCSPISGHRSVSWYQQTPGQGLQFLFEYFSETQRNKGNFPGRFSGRQFSNSRSEMNVSTLELGDSALYLCASSSGTTSYEQYFGPGTRLTVT.

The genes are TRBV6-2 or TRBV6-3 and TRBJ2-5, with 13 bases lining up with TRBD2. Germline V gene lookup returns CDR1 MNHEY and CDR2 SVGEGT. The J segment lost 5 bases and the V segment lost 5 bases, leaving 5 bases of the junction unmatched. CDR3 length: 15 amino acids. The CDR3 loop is CASSLTSGGPETQYF. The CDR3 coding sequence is TGTGCCAGCAGTCTGACTAGCGGGGGGCCCGAGACCCAGTACTTC.

In DNA form, the CDR3 reads TGTGCCTGGTATATCCCCCTAGCGGAGGGCCAGTTCTTC. Translating gives CAWYIPLAEGQFF. The V gene is TRBV30, the J gene TRBJ2-1, with 7 bases fitting TRBD2. This CDR3 comprises 13 residues. In germline, CDR1 is GTSNPN, CDR2 SVGIG (reference sequence). Unmatched junction bases numbered 14, after V lost 5 bases and J lost 13 bases.

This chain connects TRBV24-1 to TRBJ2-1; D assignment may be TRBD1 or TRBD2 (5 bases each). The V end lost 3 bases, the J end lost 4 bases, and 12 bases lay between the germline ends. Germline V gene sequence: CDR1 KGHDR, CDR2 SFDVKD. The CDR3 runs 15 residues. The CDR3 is CATSDLGRGYNEQFF. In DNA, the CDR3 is TGTGCCACCAGTGATCTGGGACGCGGTTACAATGAGCAGTTCTTC.

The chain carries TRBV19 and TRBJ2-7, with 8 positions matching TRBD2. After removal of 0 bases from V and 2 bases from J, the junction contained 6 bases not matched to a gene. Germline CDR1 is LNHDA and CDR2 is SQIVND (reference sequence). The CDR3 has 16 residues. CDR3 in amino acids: CASSIDRGLGTYEQYF. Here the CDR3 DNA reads TGTGCCAGTAGTATAGATAGGGGACTAGGCACCTACGAGCAGTACTTC.

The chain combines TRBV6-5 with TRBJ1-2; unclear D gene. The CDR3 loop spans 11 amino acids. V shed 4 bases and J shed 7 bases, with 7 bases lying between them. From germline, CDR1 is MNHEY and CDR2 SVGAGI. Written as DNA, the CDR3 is TGTGCCAGCAGTTCAGGTTTTGGCTACACCTTC. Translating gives CASSSGFGYTF.

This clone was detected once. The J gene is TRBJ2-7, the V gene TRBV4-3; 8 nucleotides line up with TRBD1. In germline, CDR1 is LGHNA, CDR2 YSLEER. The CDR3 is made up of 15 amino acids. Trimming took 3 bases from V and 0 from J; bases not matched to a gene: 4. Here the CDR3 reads CASSQDTGGSYEQYF. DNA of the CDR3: TGCGCCAGCAGCCAGGACACAGGGGGCTCCTACGAGCAGTACTTC.

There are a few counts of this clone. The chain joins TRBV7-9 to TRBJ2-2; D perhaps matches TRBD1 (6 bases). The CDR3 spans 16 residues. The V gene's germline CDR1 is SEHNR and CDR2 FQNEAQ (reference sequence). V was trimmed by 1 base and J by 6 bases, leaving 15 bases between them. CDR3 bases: TGTGCCAGCAGCTTAGTCCTTACAGGGCAGTCCGGGGAGCTGTTTTTT. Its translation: CASSLVLTGQSGELFF.

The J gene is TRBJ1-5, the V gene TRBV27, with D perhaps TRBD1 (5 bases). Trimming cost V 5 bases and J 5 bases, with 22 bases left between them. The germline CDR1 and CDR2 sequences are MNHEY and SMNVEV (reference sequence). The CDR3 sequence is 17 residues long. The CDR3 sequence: CASSPATRGPVDQPQHF. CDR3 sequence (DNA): TGTGCCAGCAGTCCAGCCACCCGGGGCCCGGTTGATCAGCCCCAGCATTTT.

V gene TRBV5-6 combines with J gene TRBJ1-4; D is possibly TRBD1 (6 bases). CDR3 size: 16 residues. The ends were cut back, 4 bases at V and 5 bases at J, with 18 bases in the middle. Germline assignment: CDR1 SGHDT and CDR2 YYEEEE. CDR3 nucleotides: TGTGCCAGCAGCGTCGACGCAGGGGCTAGGAATGAAAAACTGTTTTTT. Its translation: CASSVDAGARNEKLFF.

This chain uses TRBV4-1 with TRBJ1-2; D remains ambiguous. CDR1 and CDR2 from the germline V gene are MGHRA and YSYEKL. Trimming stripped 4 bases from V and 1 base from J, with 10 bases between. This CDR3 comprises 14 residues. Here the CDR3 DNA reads TGCGCCAGCAGCCCGGGCGATATTAACTATGGCTACACCTTC. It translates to CASSPGDINYGYTF.

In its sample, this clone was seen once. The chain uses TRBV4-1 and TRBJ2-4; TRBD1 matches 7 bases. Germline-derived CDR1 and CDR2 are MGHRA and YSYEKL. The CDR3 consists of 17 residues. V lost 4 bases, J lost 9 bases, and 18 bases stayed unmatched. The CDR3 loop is CASSPTGARVNRSIQYF. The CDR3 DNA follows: TGCGCCAGCAGCCCCACAGGGGCTCGGGTCAATAGAAGCATTCAGTACTTC.